Listed here are 9 T cell receptor beta chains from one sample, sequenced in a study of cytomegalovirus exposure and HLA in healthy donors. The PCR ran on 60 Vbeta and 13 Jbeta primers. Clones were read by immunoSEQ multiplex PCR, and TCRdb kept only the in-frame ones, dropping some. The sample has more than 100,000 clones, approximately 78% seen once. Source material: PBMCs. All receptors come from a woman aged 50 to 60 in good health and CMV-seropositive.

The sample holds one count of this clone. This chain links TRBV28 with TRBJ2-1, with 8 bases fitting TRBD1. The ends lost 3 bases at V and 1 base at J; junction bases unmatched: 8. Germline lookup yields CDR1 MDHEN and CDR2 SYDVKM. This CDR3 has 17 residues. The CDR3 nucleotides read TGTGCCAGCAGTTTTCCCTCAGGGGGCGTATCCTACAATGAGCAGTTCTTC. This codes for CASSFPSGGVSYNEQFF.

The chain employs TRBV6-5 and TRBJ1-1; D not resolved. Germline V lookup: CDR1 MNHEY, CDR2 SVGAGI. V gave up 0 bases and J gave up 0 bases, with 11 bases separating them. This CDR3 has 16 amino acids. In DNA, the CDR3 is TGTGCCAGCAGTTACTCGACACTGGGCCTGAACACTGAAGCTTTCTTT. Translated, it gives CASSYSTLGLNTEAFF.

The chain links TRBV9 to TRBJ2-5, with D perhaps matching TRBD1 (5 bases). Trimming took off 1 base at V and 0 bases at J, with 13 bases between the two ends. Per the germline V gene, CDR1 is SGDLS and CDR2 is YYNGEE. The CDR3 sequence is 16 residues long. The CDR3 sequence is CASSVLGAAHQETQYF. The CDR3 nucleotides read TGTGCCAGCAGCGTACTAGGGGCAGCCCACCAAGAGACCCAGTACTTC.

The chain uses TRBV2 and TRBJ2-5; no definite D call. Trimming cost V 4 bases and J 2 bases, with 11 bases left between them. The CDR3 loop spans 14 amino acids. Germline V lookup: CDR1 SNHLY, CDR2 FYNNEI. The CDR3, as DNA: TGTGCCAGCAGTGGACTGAGGCTACAAGAGACCCAGTACTTC. As protein: CASSGLRLQETQYF.

The gene calls are TRBV6-6 and TRBJ1-1; D possibly corresponds to TRBD1 (5 bases). The germline V gene has CDR1 MNHNY and CDR2 SVGAGI (reference sequence). V lost 8 bases and J lost 2, with 9 bases in between. The CDR3 runs 12 residues. The CDR3 here is CASWGPNTEAFF. The CDR3 DNA reads as TGTGCCAGCTGGGGCCCCAACACTGAAGCTTTCTTT.

The gene calls are TRBV27 and TRBJ2-3; D is uncertain. The V gene's germline CDR1 is MNHEY and CDR2 SMNVEV (reference sequence). This CDR3 is 16 amino acids long. The V and J ends lost 4 bases and 0 bases respectively, with 14 bases between them. CDR3 in DNA: TGTGCCAGCAGTTCCTCCCACACCTGGAGCACAGATACGCAGTATTTT. Amino acid sequence: CASSSSHTWSTDTQYF.

This rearrangement joins TRBV7-2 to TRBJ1-3, with D possibly matching TRBD1 (6 bases). The germline V gene has CDR1 SGHTA and CDR2 FQGNSA. V was cut by 5 bases and J by 0 bases, with 11 bases left in between. The CDR3 is 15 residues long. Here the CDR3 DNA reads TGTGCCAGCAGCGTGGACAGCGCCTCTGGAAACACCATATATTTT. Its protein is CASSVDSASGNTIYF.

This chain joins TRBV19 and TRBJ2-5, with 9 bases fitting TRBD2. The germline CDR1 and CDR2 sequences are LNHDA and SQIVND (reference sequence). The CDR3 runs to 17 residues. V was clipped by 3 bases and J by 5 bases; unmatched bases: 13. The CDR3, as DNA: TGTGCCAGTAGTATGGGACTAGCCCCGACCGGGGGGGAGACCCAGTACTTC. This sequence encodes CASSMGLAPTGGETQYF. Supplemented by reference TRBV19 and TRBJ2-5, the full variable domain reads DGGITQSPKYLFRKEGQNVTLSCEQNLNHDAMYWYRQDPGQGLRLIYYSQIVNDFQKGDIAEGYSVSREKKESFPLTVTSAQKNPTAFYLCASSMGLAPTGGETQYFGPGTRLLVL.

V is TRBV28 and J is TRBJ2-6, with 7 nucleotides matching TRBD1. Looked up from germline, CDR1 is MDHEN and CDR2 is SYDVKM. The V and J ends lost 7 bases and 1 base, in that order; junction bases with no gene match: 16. CDR3 length equals 19 residues. CDR3 sequence reads: CASTQRRGRGFSGANVLTF. The CDR3 DNA reads TGTGCCAGCACCCAACGACGAGGCAGGGGGTTTTCTGGGGCCAACGTCCTGACTTTC.